Listed below are T cell receptor beta chains from one sample, sequenced in a study of blood T cell repertoires in COVID-19. Libraries were prepared by immunoSEQ multiplex PCR; TCRdb keeps only in-frame clonotypes and omits some of them. The table has over 300,000 clones, approximately 85% seen once. The material sequenced was peripheral blood. These receptor sequences come from a human donor in a cohort sampled during active COVID-19. Both conserved end residues are part of each CDR3. D genes are given only for firm matches. A clone size is listed for some rows: how often the clone was seen (once, few, many), or a class if it is expanded.

d_call: TRBD2
clone_size: -
j_call: TRBJ2-1
v_call: TRBV19
cdr3_nt: TGTGCCAGTAGTTTGAGCGGGGATTTATACAATGAGCAGTTCTTC
cdr3_aa: CASSLSGDLYNEQFF

d_call: TRBD1
clone_size: -
j_call: TRBJ2-3
v_call: TRBV24-1
cdr3_nt: TGTGCCACCAGTGTGACAGGGAACCCCACAGATACGCAGTATTTT
cdr3_aa: CATSVTGNPTDTQYF

d_call: -
clone_size: once
j_call: TRBJ1-5
v_call: TRBV19
cdr3_nt: TGTGCCAGTAGTATGTCTCAGGACAATCAGCCCCAGCATTTT
cdr3_aa: CASSMSQDNQPQHF

d_call: -
clone_size: many
j_call: TRBJ1-6
v_call: TRBV3-1/TRBV3-2
cdr3_nt: TGTGCCAGCAGCCAAGGTCGGGGGGGGAGCTCCTATAATTCACCCCTCCACTTT
cdr3_aa: CASSQGRGGSSYNSPLHF

d_call: TRBD1
clone_size: -
j_call: TRBJ1-5
v_call: TRBV2
cdr3_nt: TGTGCCAGCAGTAGCGGGACAGGGTATCAGCCCCAGCATTTT
cdr3_aa: CASSSGTGYQPQHF

d_call: TRBD1
clone_size: -
j_call: TRBJ1-1
v_call: TRBV5-1
cdr3_nt: TGCGCCAGCAGCTGGGACAGACTGGGCACTGAAGCTTTCTTT
cdr3_aa: CASSWDRLGTEAFF

d_call: TRBD1
clone_size: -
j_call: TRBJ1-2
v_call: TRBV12-3/TRBV12-4
cdr3_nt: TGTGCCAGCAACGACCAGGGGGACTATGGCTACACCTTC
cdr3_aa: CASNDQGDYGYTF

d_call: TRBD1
clone_size: few
j_call: TRBJ1-2
v_call: TRBV4-2
cdr3_nt: TGTGCCAGCAGCCGAAACAGGGGATGGGGCTACACCTTC
cdr3_aa: CASSRNRGWGYTF

d_call: TRBD1
clone_size: -
j_call: TRBJ2-7
v_call: TRBV20-1
cdr3_nt: TGCAGTGCAAGGACAGGGGGCGAGCAGTACTTC
cdr3_aa: CSARTGGEQYF

d_call: -
clone_size: -
j_call: TRBJ1-2
v_call: TRBV27
cdr3_nt: TGTGCCAGCAGTTTATCAGGGGTGAGCGGCTACACCTTC
cdr3_aa: CASSLSGVSGYTF

d_call: TRBD1
clone_size: -
j_call: TRBJ2-7
v_call: TRBV24-1
cdr3_nt: TGTGCCACCAGTGAATCCGGGACAGGGACCTACGAGCAGTACTTC
cdr3_aa: CATSESGTGTYEQYF

d_call: -
clone_size: -
j_call: TRBJ1-4
v_call: TRBV14
cdr3_nt: TGTGCCAGCAAAGCCGCAGGATTACAGGGCCGACTGTTTTTT
cdr3_aa: CASKAAGLQGRLFF